This TCR beta chain originates from a study of blood T cell repertoires in COVID-19. Study as a whole: Italy, Spain and the United States were the sources of the convalescent and acute COVID-19 samples.

Germline V CDR1 and CDR2: MNHEY, SMNVEV (reference sequence). This CDR3 is 13 amino acids long. V lost 6 bases and J lost 3, with 8 bases in between. In this sample, this clone turned up a few times. Cohort 3 donors counted as recovered after two negative PCRs, clearance, or resolved symptoms. The table came from immunoSEQ multiplex PCR; TCRdb's copy has only in-frame clones and leaves some out. Found here are about 290,000 clones, roughly 89% of them singletons; the top ten hold about 1.7%. The chain joins TRBV27 to TRBJ1-4; D call uncertain. This clonotype was obtained from a woman aged 40 to 50 who had recovered from COVID-19. The sample consisted of PBMCs or T cells enriched from blood (not recorded which). The CDR3, as DNA: TGTGCCAGCAGCCGAGTAGCTAATGAAAAACTGTTTTTT. It translates to CASSRVANEKLFF.